These T cell receptor beta chains were read from a single sample in a study of shared clonotypes between healthy human individuals. The repertoire was sequenced with immunoSEQ multiplex PCR; TCRdb's copy has only in-frame clones and lacks some. The table has about 1.5 million clones, roughly 96% seen once. Sequenced: naive CD4+ T cells sorted from blood. These receptors all stem from a man in his thirties or forties in good health. Both conserved end residues are part of each CDR3. D genes are given only for firm matches. Clone size is shown for a subset of rows, as once, few, many or a class of expanded clone.

-	TRBV13	TRBJ2-3	TRBD2	TGTGCCAGCCGGGAGGGGCAAAGCACAGATACGCAGTATTTT	CASREGQSTDTQYF
-	TRBV11-2	TRBJ2-4	TRBD1	TGTGCCAGCAGCGGAACAGGGGTGGTTGTTAATGAGGCCAAAAACATTCAGTACTTC	CASSGTGVVVNEAKNIQYF
-	TRBV29-1	TRBJ2-5	-	TGCAGCGAAGGAAACTGGGAGACCCAGTACTTC	CSEGNWETQYF
-	TRBV27	TRBJ2-7	TRBD2	TGTGCCAGCAGTCCTCTTGGGTTTAGCGGGCTTGAGCAGTACTTC	CASSPLGFSGLEQYF
-	TRBV27	TRBJ2-1	-	TGTGCCAGCAGAGGTAGACAACGCTACAATGAGCAGTTCTTC	CASRGRQRYNEQFF
-	TRBV6-1	TRBJ2-7	TRBD1	TGTGCCAGCCTTCGACAGGGGACCTACGAGCAGTACTTC	CASLRQGTYEQYF
once	TRBV28	TRBJ2-7	-	TGTGCCAGCATTTCGGCGGCCTCCTACGAGCAGTACTTC	CASISAASYEQYF
-	TRBV4-2	TRBJ2-7	TRBD2	TGTGCCAGCAGCCACGTGGGGACTAGCGGGAGAGTTTCCTACGAGCAGTACTTC	CASSHVGTSGRVSYEQYF
-	TRBV6-5	TRBJ2-7	TRBD1	TGTGCCAGCAGGAAGGGGACAGGAGCCTACGAGCAGTACTTC	CASRKGTGAYEQYF
-	TRBV7-2	TRBJ2-7	-	TGTGCCAGCAGCTTAGACATCTCCTACGAGCAGTACTTC	CASSLDISYEQYF
-	TRBV2	TRBJ2-2	-	TGTGCCAGCCGGCGTCTCAACACCGGGGAGCTGTTTTTT	CASRRLNTGELFF
-	TRBV10-3	TRBJ2-1	-	TGTGCCGCTCAAGGGATGATAGCGGCGAACAATGAGCAGTTCTTC	CAAQGMIAANNEQFF
-	TRBV18	TRBJ2-6	TRBD1	TGTGCCAGCTTAATAGGACAGGCTACGTACTCTGGGGCCAACGTCCTGACTTTC	CASLIGQATYSGANVLTF
-	TRBV10-2	TRBJ2-1	-	TGCGCCAGCAGTGAGTCAGGGACTGGCTACAATGAGCAGTTCTTC	CASSESGTGYNEQFF
-	TRBV2	TRBJ2-1	TRBD2	TGTGCCAGCAGTGAATGGCTAGCGGGAGAGCTTGAGCAGTTCTTC	CASSEWLAGELEQFF
-	TRBV7-2	TRBJ2-1	TRBD2	TGTGCCAGCAGCTTAACCCTCGGCTGGTTAGCGGGAGTGCGCAATGAGCAGTTCTTC	CASSLTLGWLAGVRNEQFF
-	TRBV5-6	TRBJ2-7	-	TGTGCCAGCAGCTTGGCCCCTACAGTCTACGAGCAGTACTTC	CASSLAPTVYEQYF
-	TRBV7-3	TRBJ2-1	-	TGTGCCAGCAGCCCCGGGGCCCACAATGAGCAGTTCTTC	CASSPGAHNEQFF
-	TRBV18	TRBJ1-2	-	TGTGCCAGCTCACCGGGCATCCTCTATGGCTACACCTTC	CASSPGILYGYTF
-	TRBV6-5	TRBJ1-1	-	TGTGCCAGCAGTCACCCCGGGGGACGGACTGAAGCTTTCTTT	CASSHPGGRTEAFF
-	TRBV5-1	TRBJ1-2	TRBD1	TGCGCCAGCAGCGCGCAACAGGGGGCGTTTGGCTACACCTTC	CASSAQQGAFGYTF
few	TRBV18	TRBJ2-7	-	TGTGCCAGCTCACCCGGGGTGGGCGAGCAGTACTTC	CASSPGVGEQYF
once	TRBV7-2	TRBJ1-2	-	TGTGCCAGCAGCCCTCAGGGGATCTATGGCTACACCTTC	CASSPQGIYGYTF
-	TRBV5-1	TRBJ2-7	-	TGCGCCAGCAGCCAAGACAGGACCTTGGAGCAGTACTTC	CASSQDRTLEQYF
-	TRBV7-9	TRBJ2-7	TRBD1	TGTGCCAGCAGCTCCGTTCTACAGGGGGTTATCCCCTACGAGCAGTACTTC	CASSSVLQGVIPYEQYF
-	TRBV5-4	TRBJ1-1	-	TGTGCCAGCAGCTTGGAGACATCAGACACTGAAGCTTTCTTT	CASSLETSDTEAFF
-	TRBV9	TRBJ1-2	TRBD1	TGTGCCAGCAGCCCCCGACAGGGAAGTTACTACACCTTC	CASSPRQGSYYTF
-	TRBV10-3	TRBJ1-1	-	TGTGCCATCAGTGAATATTCCACTGAAGCTTTCTTT	CAISEYSTEAFF
once	TRBV7-9	TRBJ2-7	-	TGTGCCAGCAGCGAAATCGCCTCCTACGAGCAGTACTTC	CASSEIASYEQYF
-	TRBV13	TRBJ2-7	TRBD2	TGTGCCAGCAGCTCCCCAATAGAGGGACTAGCGGTGTCCTACGAGCAGTACTTC	CASSSPIEGLAVSYEQYF
-	TRBV6-1	TRBJ1-5	TRBD1	TGTGCCAGCCAACAGGGGGTCCTTGGGCCCCAGCATTTT	CASQQGVLGPQHF
-	TRBV7-3	TRBJ2-1	TRBD2	TGTGCCAGCAGCCTCAGACCGGGACTAGCCTACAATGAGCAGTTCTTC	CASSLRPGLAYNEQFF
-	TRBV20-1	TRBJ2-7	-	TGCAGTGCCCTAGGAAATTACGAGCAGTACTTC	CSALGNYEQYF
-	TRBV4-3	TRBJ1-1	-	TGCGCCAGCAGCCAAGTTGAGAGGCAGAACACTGAAGCTTTCTTT	CASSQVERQNTEAFF
-	TRBV2	TRBJ1-5	-	TGTGCCAGCAGTGAAGCGCCGGGCAAATATCAGCCCCAGCATTTT	CASSEAPGKYQPQHF
-	TRBV6-6	TRBJ2-7	-	TGTGCCAGCAGTTACTCCATCTTTCGGGAGACTTACGAGCAGTACTTC	CASSYSIFRETYEQYF
-	TRBV7-9	TRBJ1-2	-	TGTGCCAGCAGCCCAGTGCAATTATTCTATGGCTACACCTTC	CASSPVQLFYGYTF
-	TRBV6-1	TRBJ1-2	-	TGTGCCAGCAGTGAAACCTGGTTGGGGGGCTGGGGCTACACCTTC	CASSETWLGGWGYTF
-	TRBV9	TRBJ2-5	TRBD1	TGTGCCAGCAGCTCCCCCGGACAGGGCAGGCCGATGAGCCAAGAGACCCAGTACTTC	CASSSPGQGRPMSQETQYF